The next 10 T cell receptor beta chains were all read from a single sample in a study of T-cell memory formation after mild COVID-19. MiXCR, run by TCRdb on the 5' RACE reads, gives a single entry per CDR3 protein. The profile shows roughly 450,000 distinct CDR3 sequences, around a sixth of them singletons. The specimen sequenced was PBMCs or a T cell subset sorted from them (not recorded which). The receptors were gathered from an adult woman who had mild COVID-19 (a few samples of this study predate the infection). Cell type and time point are not known.

The chain carries TRBV13 and TRBJ2-6; D is possibly TRBD2 (5 bases). The CDR3 loop spans 16 amino acids. From germline, CDR1 is PRHDT and CDR2 FYEKMQ (reference sequence). Between the trimmed V and J ends, which lost 5 bases and 1 base, there was a span of 12 bases. The CDR3, as DNA: TGTGCCAGCAGCCGAGGGTGGCCATCTGGGGCCAACGTCCTGACTTTC. Its protein product is CASSRGWPSGANVLTF.

A few counts support this clonotype. The chain couples TRBV20-1 to TRBJ2-3, with D possibly TRBD2 on 6 matching bases. CDR3 length: 13 amino acids. The V gene lost 5 bases and the J gene lost 4 bases, with 13 bases spanning the gap. The germline V gene has CDR1 DFQATT and CDR2 SNEGSKA (reference sequence). The DNA of the CDR3 is TGCAGTGCTCGGAGTGGAGGGCCAGATACGCAGTATTTT. It codes for CSARSGGPDTQYF.

This clonotype was seen a few times. This sequence joins TRBV4-3 and TRBJ2-3; 7 bases map to TRBD2. With V trimmed by 4 bases and J by 5 bases, 6 bases remained unmatched. There are 14 residues in the CDR3. The germline CDR1 and CDR2 sequences are LGHNA and YSLEER. The CDR3: CASSRLASLDTQYF. Here the CDR3 DNA reads TGCGCCAGCAGCCGACTAGCATCATTAGATACGCAGTATTTT.

This clonotype showed up just a few times. This sequence joins TRBV10-3 and TRBJ1-2; maybe TRBD1 (5 bases). CDR1 and CDR2 from the germline V gene are ENHRY and SYGVKD. The CDR3 has 14 amino acids. The V gene lost 2 bases and the J gene lost 8 bases, with 15 bases spanning the gap. The CDR3 is CAISEEGRGVGYTF. The CDR3 bases are TGTGCCATCAGTGAGGAGGGGAGGGGAGTCGGCTACACCTTC.

This clonotype was seen repeatedly, ten times or more. The genes are TRBV7-2 and TRBJ2-7; 10 bases are shared with TRBD1. With V trimmed by 5 bases and J by 2 bases, 3 bases remained unmatched. The CDR3 runs 14 residues. The germline CDR1 and CDR2 sequences are SGHTA and FQGNSA. The CDR3 here is CASSRDRGPYEQYF. CDR3 bases: TGTGCCAGCAGCCGGGACAGGGGACCCTACGAGCAGTACTTC.

V usage is TRBV6-1 and J usage is TRBJ2-1; D may be TRBD2 (6 bases). Germline assignment: CDR1 MNHNS and CDR2 SASEGT. Deletions cut 0 bases from V and 10 bases from J, with 10 bases between. CDR3 size: 13 residues. As DNA, the CDR3 is TGTGCCAGCAGTGAAGCCGGGCGGGGAGAGCAGTTCTTC. Translated: CASSEAGRGEQFF.

This clonotype was seen a handful of times. This chain joins TRBV24-1 and TRBJ1-1; D remains ambiguous. V was pared by 5 bases and J by 1 base, with 7 bases between. CDR3 size: 13 residues. Germline loops: CDR1 KGHDR, CDR2 SFDVKD. The CDR3 spells CATSGGQNTEAFF. The CDR3 DNA follows: TGTGCCACCAGTGGAGGCCAGAACACTGAAGCTTTCTTT.

A few counts support this clonotype. The chain uses TRBV5-1 and TRBJ1-5; D gene unclear. The CDR3 runs to 16 residues. The ends were cut back, 1 base at V and 0 bases at J, with 11 bases in the middle. Germline CDR1 SGHRS, CDR2 YFSETQ. CDR3 region: CASSLNSIDSNQPQHF. CDR3 sequence (DNA): TGCGCCAGCAGCTTGAACAGCATTGATAGCAATCAGCCCCAGCATTTT.

The sample holds a few counts of this clonotype. The chain couples TRBV12-3 or TRBV12-4 to TRBJ2-1; 9 bases match TRBD2. V was clipped by 4 bases and J by 0 bases; unmatched bases: 7. The CDR3 has 17 amino acids. The CDR3 DNA follows: TGTGCCAGCAGTTCTAGGAGCGGGGGGAGCTCCTACAATGAGCAGTTCTTC. Translation gives CASSSRSGGSSYNEQFF.

This rearrangement joins TRBV18 to TRBJ1-5; the D is unclear. CDR1 KGHSH and CDR2 LQKENI come from the germline V gene. The CDR3 length is 15 residues. V lost 3 bases and J lost 0, with 9 bases in between. Written as DNA, the CDR3 is TGTGCCAGCTCACCTCTTGGGGATAGCAATCAGCCCCAGCATTTT. As protein: CASSPLGDSNQPQHF.